A selection of T cell receptor beta chains follows, all from one sample in a study of CD8 T cells in ankylosing spondylitis. In TCRdb, the 5' RACE reads were re-called with MiXCR into one record per CDR3 protein. The sample yields fewer than 400,000 distinct CDR3 sequences, roughly 8% seen once. The material sequenced was blood, either unsorted or a sorted T cell fraction (not recorded which). The receptors shown here come from a male donor with ankylosing spondylitis. Each CDR3 is given with its conserved first and last residue.

v_call | cdr3_aa
TRBV3-1 | CASSPRASDTQYF
TRBV6-6 | CASGRNGNEQFF
TRBV7-9 | CASSFRQGGETQYF
TRBV11-3 | CASSSFRDRGISEQYF
TRBV20-1 | CSARAGLAGALNEQFF
TRBV20-1 | CSAASGAGEQQYF
TRBV5-1 | CASSSDGFSDTQYF
TRBV3-1 | CASSQHPGLATDTQYF
TRBV15 | CATSRIRDSPRTLCF
TRBV20-1 | CSASRASPGEQFF